The rows below give T cell receptor beta chains drawn from one sample of a study of blood T cell repertoires in COVID-19. Some clones are missing from TCRdb's copy, which holds only in-frame ones; the method was immunoSEQ multiplex PCR. The sample has a few hundred thousand clones; roughly 88% are singletons. Sequenced sample: peripheral blood. The receptors originated from a human donor with COVID-19, enrolled during active disease. The donor label of this sample is uncertain. Each CDR3 is given with its conserved first and last residue. Fields, in order: D gene, J gene, V gene, clone size, CDR3 DNA, CDR3 protein. A D gene is named only where the DNA matches it firmly. For some rows the clone size is stated as once, few or many, or as a class when expanded; others skip it.

>.|TRBJ2-1|TRBV6-6|.
TGTGCCAGCAGTCGCCCGCCACTAGGAAGCTACTACTACAATGAGCAGTTCTTC
CASSRPPLGSYYYNEQFF
>.|TRBJ1-5|TRBV5-5|.
TGTGCCAGCGCGGAGACAGTTGAAAATCAGCCCCAGCATTTT
CASAETVENQPQHF
>TRBD1|TRBJ1-6|TRBV5-4|.
TGTGCCAGCAGCTTGGGCAGCCGGGACAGACGATCACCCCTCCACTTT
CASSLGSRDRRSPLHF
>.|TRBJ2-7|TRBV25-1|.
TGTGCCAGCAGTGAATTAGCCTCCTACGAGCAGTACTTC
CASSELASYEQYF
>TRBD2|TRBJ2-3|TRBV28|.
TGTGCCAGCAGGGGGACTAGCGGGAGCGGAGGAGATACGCAGTATTTT
CASRGTSGSGGDTQYF
>.|TRBJ1-5|TRBV19|.
TGTGCCAGTAGCTTGGCAGGGGGCAATCAGCCCCAGCATTTT
CASSLAGGNQPQHF
>.|TRBJ2-5|TRBV30|few
TGTGCCTTGGAAGAAGGACCGGGGCAAGAGACCCAGTACTTC
CALEEGPGQETQYF
>.|TRBJ2-1|TRBV21-1|.
TGTGCCAGCAGCATTTTTGGGACTAGTCCCACGGGAGCCTACAATGAGCAGTTCTTC
CASSIFGTSPTGAYNEQFF
>TRBD1|TRBJ1-1|TRBV18|.
TGTGCCAGCTCACCATCCACAGGGGACCACACTGAAGCTTTCTTT
CASSPSTGDHTEAFF
>TRBD1|TRBJ1-2|TRBV5-1|.
TGCGCCAGCAGCTTGGTTACAGGGGGCTATGGCTACACCTTC
CASSLVTGGYGYTF
>TRBD1|TRBJ1-4|TRBV6-6|.
TGTGCCAGCAGTTACCGGGACAGGGGGGCTAATGAAAAACTGTTTTTT
CASSYRDRGANEKLFF
>.|TRBJ2-2|TRBV5-1|.
TGCGCCAGCAGCTTCCGGACAGAGAACACCGGGGAGCTGTTTTTT
CASSFRTENTGELFF
>TRBD2|TRBJ2-1|TRBV2|.
TGTGCCAGCAGTCCTCTAGCGGGAGGCTACAATGAGCAGTTCTTC
CASSPLAGGYNEQFF
>TRBD1|TRBJ2-3|TRBV6-5|.
TGTGCCAGCAAGGACAGGGTTGTTCGAGATACGCAGTATTTT
CASKDRVVRDTQYF
>TRBD1|TRBJ2-2|TRBV25-1|.
TGTGCCAGCAGTTTAACAGGGGTGGGCACCGGGGAGCTGTTTTTT
CASSLTGVGTGELFF
>.|TRBJ1-4|TRBV23-1|.
TGCGCCAGCAGTCAGGGCCCCCCAATTTTGTTTTTT
CASSQGPPILFF
>.|TRBJ2-7|TRBV6-4|.
TGTGCCAGCAGCCTACCGGCGGAGAGGATCTACGAGCAGTACTTC
CASSLPAERIYEQYF
>TRBD2|TRBJ2-7|TRBV18|.
TGTGCCAGCTCACCACGGGTTGCCATTGGACTAGCGGACTACGAGCAGTACTTC
CASSPRVAIGLADYEQYF
>.|TRBJ1-1|TRBV25-1|once
TGTGCCAGCAGTGTGGAAGGGGGCACTGAAGCTTTCTTT
CASSVEGGTEAFF
>.|TRBJ1-4|TRBV10-3|.
TGTGCCATCAGTGAGGGGGAGCGGAATGAAAAACTGTTTTTT
CAISEGERNEKLFF
>.|TRBJ2-2|TRBV19|.
TGTGCCAGTAGTACGAGGCTGAACACCGGGGAGCTGTTTTTT
CASSTRLNTGELFF
>TRBD2|TRBJ2-1|TRBV5-1|.
TGCGCCAGCAGCTTGGAAGTAGCGGGAGTCAATGAGCAGTTCTTC
CASSLEVAGVNEQFF
>TRBD1|TRBJ2-7|TRBV29-1|.
TGCAGCGTGGTTGGACAGGGTAATTCCTACGAGCAGTACTTC
CSVVGQGNSYEQYF
>TRBD1|TRBJ1-2|TRBV28|.
TGTGCCAGCACCCTGGGACAGTTCTATGGCTACACCTTC
CASTLGQFYGYTF
>.|TRBJ1-3|TRBV19|.
TGTGCCAGTAAGGCGGGGGACTCTGGAAACACCATATATTTT
CASKAGDSGNTIYF
>.|TRBJ1-2|TRBV6-5|once
TGTGCCAGCAGTTTTTTGGTGGGAGGGCTCCCCTATGGCTACACCTTC
CASSFLVGGLPYGYTF
>.|TRBJ1-1|TRBV5-4|.
TGTGCCAGCAGCTTTACGGGAATAGCTTTCTTT
CASSFTGIAFF
>TRBD1|TRBJ2-1|TRBV5-4|.
TGTGCCAGCGGGACAGGGGGCAATGAGCAGTTCTTC
CASGTGGNEQFF